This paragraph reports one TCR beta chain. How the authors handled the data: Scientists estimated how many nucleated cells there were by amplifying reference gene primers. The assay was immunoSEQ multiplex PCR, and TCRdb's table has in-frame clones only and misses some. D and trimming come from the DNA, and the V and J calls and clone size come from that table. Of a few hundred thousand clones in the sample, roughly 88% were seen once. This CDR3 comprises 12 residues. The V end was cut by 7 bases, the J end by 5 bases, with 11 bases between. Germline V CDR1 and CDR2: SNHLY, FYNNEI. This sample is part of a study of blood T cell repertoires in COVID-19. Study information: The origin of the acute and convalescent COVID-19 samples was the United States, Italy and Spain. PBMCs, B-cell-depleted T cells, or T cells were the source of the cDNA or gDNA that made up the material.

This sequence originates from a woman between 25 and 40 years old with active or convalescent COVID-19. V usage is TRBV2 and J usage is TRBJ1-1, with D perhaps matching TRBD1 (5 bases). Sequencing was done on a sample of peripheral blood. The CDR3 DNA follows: TGTGCCAGCACCCTGCGGGGGACTGAAGCTTTCTTT. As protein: CASTLRGTEAFF.